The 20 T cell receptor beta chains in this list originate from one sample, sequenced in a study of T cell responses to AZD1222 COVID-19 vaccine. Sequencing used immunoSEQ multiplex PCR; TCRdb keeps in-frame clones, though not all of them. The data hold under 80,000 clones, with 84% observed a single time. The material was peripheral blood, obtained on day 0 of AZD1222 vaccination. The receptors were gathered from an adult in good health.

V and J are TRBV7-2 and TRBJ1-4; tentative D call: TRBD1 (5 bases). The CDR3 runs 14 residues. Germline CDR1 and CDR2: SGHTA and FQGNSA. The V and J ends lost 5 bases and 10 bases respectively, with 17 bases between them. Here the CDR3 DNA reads TGTGCCAGCAGCCTAGGGCCGGAGGGGCGAAAACTGTTTTTT. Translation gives CASSLGPEGRKLFF.

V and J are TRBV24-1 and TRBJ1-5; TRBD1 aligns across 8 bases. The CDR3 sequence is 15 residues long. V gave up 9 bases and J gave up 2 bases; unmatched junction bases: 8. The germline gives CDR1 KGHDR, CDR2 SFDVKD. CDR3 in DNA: TGTGCCACCGGGGCAACAGGGGGTGGCAATCAGCCCCAGCATTTT. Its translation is CATGATGGGNQPQHF.

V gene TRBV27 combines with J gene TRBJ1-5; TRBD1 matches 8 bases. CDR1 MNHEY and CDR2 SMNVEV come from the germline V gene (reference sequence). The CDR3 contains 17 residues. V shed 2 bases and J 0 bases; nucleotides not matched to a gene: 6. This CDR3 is CASSLPDRGISNQPQHF. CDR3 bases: TGTGCCAGCAGTTTACCAGACAGGGGAATTAGCAATCAGCCCCAGCATTTT.

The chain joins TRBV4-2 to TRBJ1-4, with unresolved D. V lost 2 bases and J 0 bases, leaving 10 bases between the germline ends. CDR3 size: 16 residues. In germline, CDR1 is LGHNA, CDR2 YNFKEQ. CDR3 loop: CASSQILAATNEKLFF. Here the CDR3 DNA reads TGTGCCAGCAGCCAAATTCTGGCCGCAACTAATGAAAAACTGTTTTTT.

The CDR3 protein is CASSIGTQNTEAFF. In nucleotides, the CDR3 is TGTGCCAGCAGCATCGGGACACAGAACACTGAAGCTTTCTTT. This sequence joins TRBV7-9 and TRBJ1-1; TRBD1 might be the D (6 bases). V was trimmed by 5 bases and J by 1 base, leaving 11 bases between them. There are 14 residues in the CDR3. In germline, CDR1 is SEHNR, CDR2 FQNEAQ (reference sequence).

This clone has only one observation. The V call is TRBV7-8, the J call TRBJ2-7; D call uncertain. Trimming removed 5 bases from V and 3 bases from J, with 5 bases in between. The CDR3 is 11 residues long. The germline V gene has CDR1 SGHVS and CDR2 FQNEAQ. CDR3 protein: CASSPDYEQYF. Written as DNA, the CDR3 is TGTGCCAGCAGCCCCGACTACGAGCAGTACTTC.

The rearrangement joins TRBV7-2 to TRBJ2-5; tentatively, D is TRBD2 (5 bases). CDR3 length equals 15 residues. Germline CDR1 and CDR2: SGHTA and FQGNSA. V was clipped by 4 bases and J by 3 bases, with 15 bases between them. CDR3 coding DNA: TGTGCCAGCAGCTCCTCACGCGGGTTCGAAGAGACCCAGTACTTC. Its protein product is CASSSSRGFEETQYF.

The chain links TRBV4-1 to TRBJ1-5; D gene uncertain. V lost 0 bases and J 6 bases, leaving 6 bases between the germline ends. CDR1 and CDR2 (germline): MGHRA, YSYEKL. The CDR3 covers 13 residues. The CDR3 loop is CASSQDMRQPQHF. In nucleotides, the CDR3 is TGCGCCAGCAGCCAAGATATGCGTCAGCCCCAGCATTTT.

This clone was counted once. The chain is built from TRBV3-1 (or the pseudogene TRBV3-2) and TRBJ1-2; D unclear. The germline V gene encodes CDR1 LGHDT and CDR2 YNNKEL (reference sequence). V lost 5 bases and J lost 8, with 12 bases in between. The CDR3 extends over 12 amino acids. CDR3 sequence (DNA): TGTGCCAGCAGCTCATTAATAGAGGGCTACACCTTC. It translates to CASSSLIEGYTF.

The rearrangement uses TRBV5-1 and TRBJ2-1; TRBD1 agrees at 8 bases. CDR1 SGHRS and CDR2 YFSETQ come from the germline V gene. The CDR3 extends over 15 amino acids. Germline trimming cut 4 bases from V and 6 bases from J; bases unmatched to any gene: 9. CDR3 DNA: TGCGCCAGCAGCCCAAGGCAGGGGGCAGGCAATGAGCAGTTCTTC. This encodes CASSPRQGAGNEQFF.

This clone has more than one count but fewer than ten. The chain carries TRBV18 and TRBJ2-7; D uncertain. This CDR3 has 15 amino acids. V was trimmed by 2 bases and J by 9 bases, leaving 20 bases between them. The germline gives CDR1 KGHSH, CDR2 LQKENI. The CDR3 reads CASSPTSRTRMSQYF. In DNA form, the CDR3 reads TGTGCCAGCTCACCAACCAGTAGGACCAGGATGTCGCAGTACTTC.

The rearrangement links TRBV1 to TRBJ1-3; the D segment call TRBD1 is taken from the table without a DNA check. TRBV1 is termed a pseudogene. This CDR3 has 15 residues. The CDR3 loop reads CTSSQAGHSGNTIYF. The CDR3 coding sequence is TGCACCAGCAGCCAAGCAGGACACTCTGGAAACACCATATATTTT.

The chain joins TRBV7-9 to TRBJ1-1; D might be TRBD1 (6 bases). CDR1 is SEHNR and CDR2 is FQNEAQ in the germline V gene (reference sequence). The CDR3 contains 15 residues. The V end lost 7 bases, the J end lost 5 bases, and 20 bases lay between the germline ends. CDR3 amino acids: CASTPWDKRETEAFF. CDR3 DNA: TGTGCCAGCACCCCTTGGGACAAGAGGGAAACTGAAGCTTTCTTT.

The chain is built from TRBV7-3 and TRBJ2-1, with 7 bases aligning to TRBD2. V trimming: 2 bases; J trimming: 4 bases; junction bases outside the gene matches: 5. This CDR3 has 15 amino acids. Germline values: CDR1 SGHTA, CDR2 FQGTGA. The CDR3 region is CASSLGGVPYNEQFF. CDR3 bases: TGTGCCAGCAGCTTAGGGGGGGTGCCTTACAATGAGCAGTTCTTC. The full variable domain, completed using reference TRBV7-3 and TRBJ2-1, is GAGVSQTPSNKVTEKGKYVELRCDPISGHTALYWYRQSLGQGPEFLIYFQGTGAADDSGLPNDRFFAVRPEGSVSTLKIQRTERGDSAVYLCASSLGGVPYNEQFFGPGTRLTVL.

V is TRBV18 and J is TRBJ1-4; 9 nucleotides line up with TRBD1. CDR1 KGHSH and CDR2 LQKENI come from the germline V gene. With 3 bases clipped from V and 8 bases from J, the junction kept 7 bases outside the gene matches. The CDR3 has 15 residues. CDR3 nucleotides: TGTGCCAGCTCACCCAGGACAGGGGAACGAGAAAAACTGTTTTTT. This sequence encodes CASSPRTGEREKLFF.

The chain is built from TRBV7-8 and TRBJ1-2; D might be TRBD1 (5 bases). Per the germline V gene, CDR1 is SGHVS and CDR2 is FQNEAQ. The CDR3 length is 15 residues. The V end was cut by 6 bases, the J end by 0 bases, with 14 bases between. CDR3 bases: TGTGCCAGCAGTCACGGACAAGCATCTAACTATGGCTACACCTTC. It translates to CASSHGQASNYGYTF.

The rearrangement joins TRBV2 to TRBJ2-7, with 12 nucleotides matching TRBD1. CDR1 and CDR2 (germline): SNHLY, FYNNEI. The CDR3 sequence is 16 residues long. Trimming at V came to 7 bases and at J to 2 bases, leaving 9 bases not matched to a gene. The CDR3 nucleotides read TGTGCCAGCACTCCGGGACAGGGGGCTGCGACCTACGAGCAGTACTTC. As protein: CASTPGQGAATYEQYF.

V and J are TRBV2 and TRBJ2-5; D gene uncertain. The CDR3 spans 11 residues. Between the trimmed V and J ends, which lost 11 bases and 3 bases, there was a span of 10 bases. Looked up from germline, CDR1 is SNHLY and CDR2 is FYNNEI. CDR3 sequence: CARKQEETQYF. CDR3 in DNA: TGTGCCCGCAAACAAGAAGAGACCCAGTACTTC.

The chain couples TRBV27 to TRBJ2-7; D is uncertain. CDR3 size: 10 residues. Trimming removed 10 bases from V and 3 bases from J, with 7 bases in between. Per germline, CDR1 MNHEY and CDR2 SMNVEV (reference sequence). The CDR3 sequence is CATGRYEQYF. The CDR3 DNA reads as TGTGCCACCGGACGCTACGAGCAGTACTTC.

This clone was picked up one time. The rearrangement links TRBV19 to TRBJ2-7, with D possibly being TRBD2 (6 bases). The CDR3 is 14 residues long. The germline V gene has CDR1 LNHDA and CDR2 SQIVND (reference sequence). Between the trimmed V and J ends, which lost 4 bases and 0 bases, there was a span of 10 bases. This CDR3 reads CASSRDGSSYEQYF. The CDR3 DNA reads TGTGCCAGTAGTAGGGACGGGAGCTCCTACGAGCAGTACTTC.